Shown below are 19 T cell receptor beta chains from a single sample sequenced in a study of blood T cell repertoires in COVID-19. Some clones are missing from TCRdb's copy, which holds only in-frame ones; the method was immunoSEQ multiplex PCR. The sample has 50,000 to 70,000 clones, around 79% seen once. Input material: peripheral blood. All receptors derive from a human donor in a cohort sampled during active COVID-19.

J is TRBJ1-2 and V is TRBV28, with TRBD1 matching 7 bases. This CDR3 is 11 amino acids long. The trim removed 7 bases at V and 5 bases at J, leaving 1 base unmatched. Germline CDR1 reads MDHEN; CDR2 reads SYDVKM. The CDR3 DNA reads TGTGCCAGCACAGGGGGGTATGGCTACACCTTC. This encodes CASTGGYGYTF.

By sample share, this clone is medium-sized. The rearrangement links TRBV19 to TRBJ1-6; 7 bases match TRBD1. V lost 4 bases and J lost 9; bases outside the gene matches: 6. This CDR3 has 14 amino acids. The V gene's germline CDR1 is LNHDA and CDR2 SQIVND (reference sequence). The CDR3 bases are TGTGCCAGTAGTACCGGGACAGACGCTTCACCCCTCCACTTT. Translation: CASSTGTDASPLHF.

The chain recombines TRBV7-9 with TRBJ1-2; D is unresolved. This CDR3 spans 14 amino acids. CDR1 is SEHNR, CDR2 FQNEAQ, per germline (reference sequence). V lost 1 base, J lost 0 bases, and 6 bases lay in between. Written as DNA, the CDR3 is TGTGCCAGCAGCTTAGTCTCTCCTAACTATGGCTACACCTTC. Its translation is CASSLVSPNYGYTF.

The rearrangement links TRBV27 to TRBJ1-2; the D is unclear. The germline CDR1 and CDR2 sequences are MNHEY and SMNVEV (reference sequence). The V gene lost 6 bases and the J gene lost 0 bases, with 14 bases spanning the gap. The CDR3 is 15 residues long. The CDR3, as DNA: TGTGCCAGCAGCCCTGCGAGGAGGCCTAACTATGGCTACACCTTC. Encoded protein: CASSPARRPNYGYTF.

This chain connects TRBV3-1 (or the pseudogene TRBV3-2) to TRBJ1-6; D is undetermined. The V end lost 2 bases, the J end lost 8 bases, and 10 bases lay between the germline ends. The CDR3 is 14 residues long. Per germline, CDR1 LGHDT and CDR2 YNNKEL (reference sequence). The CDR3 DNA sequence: TGTGCCAGCAGCCAATCCAACTCCTATTCACCCCTCCACTTT. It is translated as CASSQSNSYSPLHF.

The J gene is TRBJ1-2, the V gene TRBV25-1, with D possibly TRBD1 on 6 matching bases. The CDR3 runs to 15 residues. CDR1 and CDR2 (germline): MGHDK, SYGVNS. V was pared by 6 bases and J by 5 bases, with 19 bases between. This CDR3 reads CASSPLTQGWYGYTF. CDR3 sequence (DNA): TGTGCCAGCAGCCCCTTGACACAGGGTTGGTATGGCTACACCTTC.

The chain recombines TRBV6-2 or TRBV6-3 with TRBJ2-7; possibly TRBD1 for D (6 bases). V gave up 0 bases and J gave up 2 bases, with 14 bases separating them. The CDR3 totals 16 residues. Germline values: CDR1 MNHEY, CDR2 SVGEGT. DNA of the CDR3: TGTGCCAGCAGTTACTCCCTCCGGGACACGACCTACGAGCAGTACTTC. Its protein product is CASSYSLRDTTYEQYF.

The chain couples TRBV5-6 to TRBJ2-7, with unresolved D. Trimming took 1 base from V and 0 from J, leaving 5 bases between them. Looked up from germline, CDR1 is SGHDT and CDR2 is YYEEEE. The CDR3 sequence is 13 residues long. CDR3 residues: CASSLTDSYEQYF. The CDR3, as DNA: TGTGCCAGCAGCTTGACTGACTCCTACGAGCAGTACTTC. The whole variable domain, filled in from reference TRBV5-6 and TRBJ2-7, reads DAGVTQSPTHLIKTRGQQVTLRCSPKSGHDTVSWYQQALGQGPQFIFQYYEEEERQRGNFPDRFSGHQFPNYSSELNVNALLLGDSALYLCASSLTDSYEQYFGPGTRLTVT.

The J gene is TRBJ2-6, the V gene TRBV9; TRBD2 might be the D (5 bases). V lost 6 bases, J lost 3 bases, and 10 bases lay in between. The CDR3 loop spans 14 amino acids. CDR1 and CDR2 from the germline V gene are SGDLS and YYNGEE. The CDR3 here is CASTGFYGANVLTF. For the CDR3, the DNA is TGTGCCAGCACGGGATTCTATGGGGCCAACGTCCTGACTTTC.

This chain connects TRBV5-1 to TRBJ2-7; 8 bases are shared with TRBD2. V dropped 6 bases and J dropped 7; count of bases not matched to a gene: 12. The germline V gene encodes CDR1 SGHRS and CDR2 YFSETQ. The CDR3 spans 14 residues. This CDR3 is CASTPSGGGAEQYF. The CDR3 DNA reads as TGCGCCAGCACGCCCAGCGGGGGAGGCGCTGAGCAGTACTTC.

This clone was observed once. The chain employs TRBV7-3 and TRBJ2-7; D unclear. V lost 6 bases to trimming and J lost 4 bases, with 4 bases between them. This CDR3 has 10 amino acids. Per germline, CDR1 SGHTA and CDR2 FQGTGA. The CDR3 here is CASSPYEQYF. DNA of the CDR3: TGTGCCAGCAGTCCATACGAGCAGTACTTC.

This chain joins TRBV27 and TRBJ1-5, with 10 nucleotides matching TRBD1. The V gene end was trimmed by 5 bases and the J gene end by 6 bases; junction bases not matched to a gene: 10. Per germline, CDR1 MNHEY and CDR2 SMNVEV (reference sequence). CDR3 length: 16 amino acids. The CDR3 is CASSPLTGGAGQPQHF. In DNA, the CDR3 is TGTGCCAGCAGTCCATTGACAGGGGGCGCGGGTCAGCCCCAGCATTTT.

The CDR3 is CASSWEGQRNTEAFF. CDR3 nucleotides: TGCGCCAGCAGCTGGGAAGGACAGAGAAACACTGAAGCTTTCTTT. This rearrangement joins TRBV5-1 to TRBJ1-1; tentatively, D is TRBD1 (6 bases). The CDR3 has 15 residues. Deletions cut 3 bases from V and 2 bases from J, with 14 bases between. The V gene's germline CDR1 is SGHRS and CDR2 YFSETQ. The whole variable domain, filled in from reference TRBV5-1 and TRBJ1-1, reads KAGVTQTPRYLIKTRGQQVTLSCSPISGHRSVSWYQQTPGQGLQFLFEYFSETQRNKGNFPGRFSGRQFSNSRSEMNVSTLELGDSALYLCASSWEGQRNTEAFFGQGTRLTVV.

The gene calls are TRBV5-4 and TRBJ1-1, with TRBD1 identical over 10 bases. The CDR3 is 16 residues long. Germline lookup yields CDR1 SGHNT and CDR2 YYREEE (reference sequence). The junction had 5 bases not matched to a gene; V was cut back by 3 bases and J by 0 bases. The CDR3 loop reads CASSSGQGVMNTEAFF. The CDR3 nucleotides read TGTGCCAGCAGCTCAGGACAGGGGGTCATGAACACTGAAGCTTTCTTT.

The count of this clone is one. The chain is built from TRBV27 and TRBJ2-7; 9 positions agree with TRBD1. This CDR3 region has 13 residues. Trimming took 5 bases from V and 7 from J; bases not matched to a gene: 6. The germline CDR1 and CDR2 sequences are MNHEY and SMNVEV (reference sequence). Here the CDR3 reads CASSNRGRLEQYF. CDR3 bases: TGTGCCAGCAGTAACAGGGGGCGCCTGGAGCAGTACTTC.

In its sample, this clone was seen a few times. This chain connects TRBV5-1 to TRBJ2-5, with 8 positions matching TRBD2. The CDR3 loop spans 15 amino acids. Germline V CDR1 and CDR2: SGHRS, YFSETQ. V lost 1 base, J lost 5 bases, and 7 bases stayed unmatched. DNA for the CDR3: TGCGCCAGCAGCTTGACCGGGGGGGCCCTCGAGACCCAGTACTTC. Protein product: CASSLTGGALETQYF. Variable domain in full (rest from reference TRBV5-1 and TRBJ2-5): KAGVTQTPRYLIKTRGQQVTLSCSPISGHRSVSWYQQTPGQGLQFLFEYFSETQRNKGNFPGRFSGRQFSNSRSEMNVSTLELGDSALYLCASSLTGGALETQYFGPGTRLLVL.

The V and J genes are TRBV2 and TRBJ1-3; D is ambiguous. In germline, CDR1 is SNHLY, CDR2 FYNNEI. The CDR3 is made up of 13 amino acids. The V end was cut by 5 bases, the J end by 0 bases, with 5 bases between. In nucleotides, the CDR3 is TGTGCCAGCAGTATCGTCTCTGGAAACACCATATATTTT. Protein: CASSIVSGNTIYF.

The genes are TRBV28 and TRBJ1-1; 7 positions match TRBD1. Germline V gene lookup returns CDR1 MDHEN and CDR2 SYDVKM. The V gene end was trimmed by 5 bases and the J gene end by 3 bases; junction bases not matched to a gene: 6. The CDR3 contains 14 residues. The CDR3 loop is CASSGQEGDTEAFF. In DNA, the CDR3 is TGTGCCAGCAGTGGACAGGAGGGGGACACTGAAGCTTTCTTT.

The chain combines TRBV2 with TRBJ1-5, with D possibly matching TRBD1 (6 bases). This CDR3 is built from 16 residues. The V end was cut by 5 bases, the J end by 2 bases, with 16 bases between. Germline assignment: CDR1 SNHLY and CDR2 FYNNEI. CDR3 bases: TGTGCCAGCAGTTATGGCAGGGGAAGTGGCAATCAGCCCCAGCATTTT. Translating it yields CASSYGRGSGNQPQHF.